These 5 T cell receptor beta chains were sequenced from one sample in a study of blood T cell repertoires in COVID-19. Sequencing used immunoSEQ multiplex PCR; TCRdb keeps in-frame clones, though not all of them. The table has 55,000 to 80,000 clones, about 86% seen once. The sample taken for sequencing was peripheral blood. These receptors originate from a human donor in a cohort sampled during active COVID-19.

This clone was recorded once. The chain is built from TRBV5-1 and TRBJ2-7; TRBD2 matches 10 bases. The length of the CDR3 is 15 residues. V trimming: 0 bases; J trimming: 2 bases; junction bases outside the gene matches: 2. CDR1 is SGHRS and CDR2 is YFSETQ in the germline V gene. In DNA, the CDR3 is TGCGCCAGCAGCTTGGCCAGCGGGGGGGCCTACGAGCAGTACTTC. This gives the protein CASSLASGGAYEQYF.

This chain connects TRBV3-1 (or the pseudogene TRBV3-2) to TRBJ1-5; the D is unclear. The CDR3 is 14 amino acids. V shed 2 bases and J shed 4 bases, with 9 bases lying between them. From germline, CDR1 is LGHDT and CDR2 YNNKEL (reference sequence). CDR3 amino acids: CASSQHPQNQPQHF. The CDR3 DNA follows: TGTGCCAGCAGCCAACATCCGCAGAATCAGCCCCAGCATTTT.

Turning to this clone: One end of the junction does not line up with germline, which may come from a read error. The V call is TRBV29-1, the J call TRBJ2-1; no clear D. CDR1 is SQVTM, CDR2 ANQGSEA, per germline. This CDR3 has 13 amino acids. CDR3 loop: CSVEETLVGEQFF. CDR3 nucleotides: TGCAGCGTGGAAGAAACGTTAGTCGGTGAGCAGTTCTTC.

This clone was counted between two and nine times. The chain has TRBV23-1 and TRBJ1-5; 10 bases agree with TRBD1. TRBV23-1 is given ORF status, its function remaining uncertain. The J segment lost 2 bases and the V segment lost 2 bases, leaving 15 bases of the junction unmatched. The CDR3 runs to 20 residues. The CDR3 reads CASSQGTGVEKNIGNQPQHF. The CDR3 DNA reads TGCGCCAGCAGTCAAGGGACAGGGGTCGAAAAAAATATCGGCAATCAGCCCCAGCATTTT.

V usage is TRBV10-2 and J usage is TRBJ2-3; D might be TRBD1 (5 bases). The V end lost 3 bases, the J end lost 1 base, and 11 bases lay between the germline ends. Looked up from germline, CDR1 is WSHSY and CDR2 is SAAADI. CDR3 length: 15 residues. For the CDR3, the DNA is TGCGCCAGCAGTGAACCAGGGAAGGGCACAGATACGCAGTATTTT. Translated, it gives CASSEPGKGTDTQYF.